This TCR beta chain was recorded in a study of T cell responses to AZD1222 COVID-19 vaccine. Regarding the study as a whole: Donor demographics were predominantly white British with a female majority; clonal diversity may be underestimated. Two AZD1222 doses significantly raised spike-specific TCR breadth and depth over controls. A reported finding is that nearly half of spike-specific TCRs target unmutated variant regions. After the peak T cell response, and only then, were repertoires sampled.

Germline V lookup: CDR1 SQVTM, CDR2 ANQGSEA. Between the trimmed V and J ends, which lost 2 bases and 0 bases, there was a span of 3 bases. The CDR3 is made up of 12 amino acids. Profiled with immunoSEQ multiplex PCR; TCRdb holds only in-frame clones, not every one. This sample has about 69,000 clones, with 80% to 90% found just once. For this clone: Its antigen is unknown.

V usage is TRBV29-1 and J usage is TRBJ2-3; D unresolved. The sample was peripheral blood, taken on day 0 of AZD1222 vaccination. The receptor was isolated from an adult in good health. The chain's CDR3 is CSVELSTDTQYF. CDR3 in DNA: TGCAGCGTTGAACTCAGCACAGATACGCAGTATTTT.